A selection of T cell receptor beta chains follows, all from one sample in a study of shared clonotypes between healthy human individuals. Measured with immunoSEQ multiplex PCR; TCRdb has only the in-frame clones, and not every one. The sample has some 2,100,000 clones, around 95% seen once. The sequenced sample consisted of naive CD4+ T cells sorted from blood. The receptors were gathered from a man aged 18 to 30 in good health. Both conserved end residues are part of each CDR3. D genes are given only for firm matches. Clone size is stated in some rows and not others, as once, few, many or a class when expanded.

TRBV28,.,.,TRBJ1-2,TGTGCCAGCAGTTTAATGACGCGGGGTTATGGCTACACCTTC,CASSLMTRGYGYTF
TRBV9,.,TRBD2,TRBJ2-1,TGTGCCAGCAGCGCGTTAGCGGGAGATTCCGATGAGCAGTTCTTC,CASSALAGDSDEQFF
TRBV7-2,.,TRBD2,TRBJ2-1,TGTGCCAGCAGCTTTTTAGCGGGAACAGCTTACAATGAGCAGTTCTTC,CASSFLAGTAYNEQFF
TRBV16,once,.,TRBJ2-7,TGTGCCAGCAGCCAATCGGGGCAGGGCCAGCAGTACTTC,CASSQSGQGQQYF
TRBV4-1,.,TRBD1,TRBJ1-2,TGCGCCAGCAGCCAAGTGTTGGCAGGGGGCCAAGCTAACTATGGCTACACCTTC,CASSQVLAGGQANYGYTF
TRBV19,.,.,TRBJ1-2,TGTGCCAGTAGTACTGGACCTTACCCGAACTATGGCTACACCTTC,CASSTGPYPNYGYTF
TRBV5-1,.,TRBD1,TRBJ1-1,TGCGCCAGCAGCTCCGGACAGGGCTTGAACACTGAAGCTTTCTTT,CASSSGQGLNTEAFF
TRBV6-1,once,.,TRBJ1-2,TGTGCCAGCAGTGGTGGGGGAAACTATGGCTACACCTTC,CASSGGGNYGYTF
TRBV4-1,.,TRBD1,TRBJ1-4,TGCGCCAGCAGCACCCGTAACAGGGGTCCTAATGAAAAACTGTTTTTT,CASSTRNRGPNEKLFF
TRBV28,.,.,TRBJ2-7,TGTGCCAGCGTTAATCGAGGTCCGGGGCTACGAGAGTACTTC,CASVNRGPGLREYF
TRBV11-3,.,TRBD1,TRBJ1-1,TGTGCCAGCTCCCCAGGGGGCACTGAAGCTTTCTTT,CASSPGGTEAFF
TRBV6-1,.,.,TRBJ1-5,TGTGCCAGCAGTGACTTCCAGGGTGGAGGTCAGCCCCAGCATTTT,CASSDFQGGGQPQHF
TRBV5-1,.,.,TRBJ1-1,TGCGCCAGCGGCGAAGGGGGGAACACTGAAGCTTTCTTT,CASGEGGNTEAFF
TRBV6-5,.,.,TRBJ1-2,TGTGCCAGCAGACACGGACAGCATTCTAACTATGGCTACACCTTC,CASRHGQHSNYGYTF
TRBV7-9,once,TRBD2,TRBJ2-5,TGTGCCAGCAGCCCGGGGGGGTCCTCCGGGACCCAGTACTTC,CASSPGGSSGTQYF
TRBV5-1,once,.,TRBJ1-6,TGCGCCAGCACCGTCGCGCGGGGAGGGAATTCACCCCTCCACTTT,CASTVARGGNSPLHF
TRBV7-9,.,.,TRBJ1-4,TGTGCCAGCAGCCCCCTGGCTGGGGTTAGAAATGAAAAACTGTTTTTT,CASSPLAGVRNEKLFF
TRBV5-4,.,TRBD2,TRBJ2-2,TGTGCCAGCAGCTCGCCCGGGGGGGCGTCCGGGGAGCTGTTTTTT,CASSSPGGASGELFF
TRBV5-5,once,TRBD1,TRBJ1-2,TGTGCCAGCAGCTTGGTCGGGACAGGGGGCTTCAATGGCTACACCTTC,CASSLVGTGGFNGYTF
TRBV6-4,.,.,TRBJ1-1,TGTGCCAGCAGCTACAGGGTTGAAGCTTTCTTT,CASSYRVEAFF
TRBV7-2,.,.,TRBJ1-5,TGTGCCAGCAGCTTATGGGGGGATAGCAATCAGCCCCAGCATTTT,CASSLWGDSNQPQHF
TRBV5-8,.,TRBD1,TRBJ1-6,TGTGCCAGCAGCTTGGCTGGGGACAGGATGAATTCACCCCTCCACTTT,CASSLAGDRMNSPLHF
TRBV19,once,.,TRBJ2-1,TGTGCCAGTAGTATGATTGGAGGGCCTGAGCAGTTCTTC,CASSMIGGPEQFF
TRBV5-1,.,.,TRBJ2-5,TGCGCCAGCAGCTTGGGGGGCCACCAAGAGACCCAGTACTTC,CASSLGGHQETQYF
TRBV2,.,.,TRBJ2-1,TGTGCCAGCAGTGATAGACACTACAATGAGCAGTTCTTC,CASSDRHYNEQFF
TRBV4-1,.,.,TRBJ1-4,TGCGCCAGCAGCCAACCGGGCGGCTGGGCTGAAAAACTGTTTTTT,CASSQPGGWAEKLFF
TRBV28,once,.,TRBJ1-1,TGTGCCAGCAGTTTACCAGGCTCCAACACTGAAGCTTTCTTT,CASSLPGSNTEAFF
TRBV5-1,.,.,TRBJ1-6,TGCGCCAGCAGCTTGCTGGCAGGGATTAATTCACCCCTCCACTTT,CASSLLAGINSPLHF
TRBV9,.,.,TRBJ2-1,TGTGCCAGCAGCCTCCTCCCGGGCGGGGGCAACAATGAGCAGTTCTTC,CASSLLPGGGNNEQFF
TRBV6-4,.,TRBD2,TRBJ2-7,TGTGCCAGCAGTGGGGGTAGCGGGAGGGCCCACGAGCAGTACTTC,CASSGGSGRAHEQYF
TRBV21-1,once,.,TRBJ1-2,TGTGCCAGCAGCAAAGTGGGGCTTAGTAATGCGTTCGGCTACACCTTC,CASSKVGLSNAFGYTF
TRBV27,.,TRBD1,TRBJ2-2,TGTGCCAGCAGTTCCCCTACCGACAGGGCGAACACCGGGGAGCTGTTTTTT,CASSSPTDRANTGELFF
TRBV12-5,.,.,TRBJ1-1,TGTGCTAGTGGTTCGTCGACCGCGAACACTGAAGCTTTCTTT,CASGSSTANTEAFF
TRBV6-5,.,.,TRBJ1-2,TGTGCCAGCAGTTACTCTGACGGCCTTAACTATGGCTACACCTTC,CASSYSDGLNYGYTF
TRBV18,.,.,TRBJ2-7,TGTGCCAGCTCACCAGGGACGCAAACCTACGAGCAGTACTTC,CASSPGTQTYEQYF
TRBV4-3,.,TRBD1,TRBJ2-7,TGCGCCAGCAGCCAAGGGACAGGAGAGGGCTACGAGCAGTACTTC,CASSQGTGEGYEQYF
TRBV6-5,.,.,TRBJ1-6,TGTGCCAGCAGTACCGGACAGATTTCACCCCTCCACTTT,CASSTGQISPLHF
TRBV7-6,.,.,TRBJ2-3,TGTGCCAGCAGGTCCGGGACATCCGCGTCTAGCACAGATACGCAGTATTTT,CASRSGTSASSTDTQYF
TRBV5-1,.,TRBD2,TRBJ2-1,TGCGCCAGCAGCTTGGCTAGCGGAGACTACAATGAGCAGTTCTTC,CASSLASGDYNEQFF
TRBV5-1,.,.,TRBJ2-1,TGCGCCAGCAGCTTGGAGTCAGTTTCCTACAATGAGCAGTTCTTC,CASSLESVSYNEQFF
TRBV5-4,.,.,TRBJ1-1,TGTGCCAGCAGCTTGGTTATGGGACGGAGGAACACTGAAGCTTTCTTT,CASSLVMGRRNTEAFF
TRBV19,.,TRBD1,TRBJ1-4,TGTGCCAGTACCCGAACGACAGGGTCCAGTGAAAAACTGTTTTTT,CASTRTTGSSEKLFF
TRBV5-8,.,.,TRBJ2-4,TGTGCCAGCAGCTTTCGAGAGAATTTAGTTCAGTACTTC,CASSFRENLVQYF
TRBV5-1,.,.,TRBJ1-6,TGCGCCACCTCAGAGAGCTCCTATAATTCACCCCTCCACTTT,CATSESSYNSPLHF
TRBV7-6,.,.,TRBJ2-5,TGTGCCAGCAGCTTAGGGTTAGAAGAGACCCAGTACTTC,CASSLGLEETQYF
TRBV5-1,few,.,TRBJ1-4,TGCGCCAGCAGCTTGGGTGGGACGGAGAATGAAAAACTGTTTTTT,CASSLGGTENEKLFF
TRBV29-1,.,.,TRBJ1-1,TGCAGCGTGGTTGGACCGATGAACACTGAAGCTTTCTTT,CSVVGPMNTEAFF
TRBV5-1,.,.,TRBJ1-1,TGCGCCAGCAGCTCCCCAACCGACACTGAAGCTTTCTTT,CASSSPTDTEAFF
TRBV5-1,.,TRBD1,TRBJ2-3,TGCGCCAGCAGCGAGGGACAGAACACAGATACGCAGTATTTT,CASSEGQNTDTQYF
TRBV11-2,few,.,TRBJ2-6,TGTGCCAGCAGCTTAGACAGGGCTGGGGCCAACGTCCTGACTTTC,CASSLDRAGANVLTF
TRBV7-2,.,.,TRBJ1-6,TGTGCCAGCAGCTTAGAGGGCGGAACAGGGTTTGTACCCCTCCACTTT,CASSLEGGTGFVPLHF
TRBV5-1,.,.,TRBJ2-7,TGCGCCAGCAGCTTGGTCAGGGGCGGGCCCCACGAGCAGTACTTC,CASSLVRGGPHEQYF
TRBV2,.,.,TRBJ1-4,TGTGCCAGCAAAACGATCTCCTGGGAAGAAAAACTGTTTTTT,CASKTISWEEKLFF
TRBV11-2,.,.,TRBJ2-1,TGTGCCAGCAGCCCTCGACACGGTGAGCAGTTCTTC,CASSPRHGEQFF
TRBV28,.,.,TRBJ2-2,TGTGCCAGCAGTGTCTACAGGGAGAGCACCGGGGAGCTGTTTTTT,CASSVYRESTGELFF
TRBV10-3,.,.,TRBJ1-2,TGTGCCATCAGTGGAAGGACAGACCCGACCTATGGCTACACCTTC,CAISGRTDPTYGYTF
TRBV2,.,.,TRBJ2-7,TGTGCCAGCGGGGCTAGCCGTGGTCTCGAGCAGTACTTC,CASGASRGLEQYF